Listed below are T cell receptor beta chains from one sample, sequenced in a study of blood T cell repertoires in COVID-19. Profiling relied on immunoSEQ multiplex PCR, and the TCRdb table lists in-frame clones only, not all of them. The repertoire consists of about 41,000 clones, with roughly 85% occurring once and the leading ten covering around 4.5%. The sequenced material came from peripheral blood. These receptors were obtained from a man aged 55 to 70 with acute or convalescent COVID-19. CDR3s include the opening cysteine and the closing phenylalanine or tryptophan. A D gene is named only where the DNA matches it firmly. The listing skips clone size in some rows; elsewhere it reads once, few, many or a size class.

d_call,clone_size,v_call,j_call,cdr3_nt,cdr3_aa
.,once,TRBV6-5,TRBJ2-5,TGTGCCAGCAGCCGGGATATGAGGGACCAAGAGACCCAGTACTTC,CASSRDMRDQETQYF
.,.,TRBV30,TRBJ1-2,TGTGCCTGCCTGACAGTTAACTATGGCTACACCTTC,CACLTVNYGYTF
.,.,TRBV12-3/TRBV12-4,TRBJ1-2,TGTGCCAGCGGGGCCATTAGCTATGGCTACACCTTC,CASGAISYGYTF
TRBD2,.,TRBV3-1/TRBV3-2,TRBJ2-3,TGTGCCAGCAGCCAAACTAGCGGCCCCCCAGATACGCAGTATTTT,CASSQTSGPPDTQYF
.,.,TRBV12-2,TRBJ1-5,TGTGCAAGTCGCTTCCAACTCGGGGAAGGGGGCATCAATCAGCCCCAGCATTTT,CASRFQLGEGGINQPQHF
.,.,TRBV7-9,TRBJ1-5,TGTGCCAGCAGCTTATTGGTCGTGAAGTACAAGAGCAATCAGCCCCAGCATTTT,CASSLLVVKYKSNQPQHF
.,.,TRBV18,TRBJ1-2,TGTGCCAGCTCACCCAAACAGGACCCGCTAGGTGGCTACACCTTC,CASSPKQDPLGGYTF
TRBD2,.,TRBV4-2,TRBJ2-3,TGTGCCAGCAGCGAGGGAACCATGCTGGCTAGCGGGGGCACAGATACGCAGTATTTT,CASSEGTMLASGGTDTQYF
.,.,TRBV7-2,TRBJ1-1,TGTGCCAGCAGCTTTGCGGACACTGAAGCTTTCTTT,CASSFADTEAFF
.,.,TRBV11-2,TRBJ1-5,TGTGCCAGCAGCTTAGCAGGGGATCAGCCCCAGCATTTT,CASSLAGDQPQHF
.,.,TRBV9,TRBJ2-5,TGTGCCAGCAGCGTAGACTGGGGGCTGGAGACCCAGTACTTC,CASSVDWGLETQYF
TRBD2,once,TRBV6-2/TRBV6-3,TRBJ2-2,TGTGCCAGCAGTTACCCTAGCGGGGGGTTAACCGGGGAGCTGTTTTTT,CASSYPSGGLTGELFF
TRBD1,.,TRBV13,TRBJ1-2,TGTGCCAGCAGACCCCGACAGGGAAACTATGGCTACACCTTC,CASRPRQGNYGYTF
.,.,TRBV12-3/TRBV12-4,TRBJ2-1,TGTGCCAGCAGTTTTAACAATGAGCAGTTCTTC,CASSFNNEQFF
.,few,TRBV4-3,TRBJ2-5,TGCGCCAGCAGCCAAGGGTGGGAGATTCAAGAGACCCAGTACTTC,CASSQGWEIQETQYF
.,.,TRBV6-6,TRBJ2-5,TGTGCCAGCAGCGATGGTCGCGGGTGGGAAGAGACCCAGTACTTC,CASSDGRGWEETQYF
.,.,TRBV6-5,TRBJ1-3,TGTGCCAGCAGTTACTCGGACTCCCACTCTGGAAACACCATATATTTT,CASSYSDSHSGNTIYF
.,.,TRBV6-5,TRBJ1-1,TGTGCCAGCAATTTGAGGAGGGATGGAAACACTGAAGCTTTCTTT,CASNLRRDGNTEAFF
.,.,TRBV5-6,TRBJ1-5,TGTGCCAGCAGCTTGAAGGGGCAACAGCCCCAGCATTTT,CASSLKGQQPQHF
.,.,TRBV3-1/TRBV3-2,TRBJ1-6,TGTGCCAGCAGCCAAGATACAGGGATGGGTTCACCCCTCCACTTT,CASSQDTGMGSPLHF
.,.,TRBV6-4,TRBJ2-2,TGTGCCAGCAGTGACTCGGGACTGAACACCGGGGAGCTGTTTTTT,CASSDSGLNTGELFF
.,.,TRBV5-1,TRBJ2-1,TGCGCCAGCAGCTTGGCCCCACAGGGCTCCTACAATGAGCAGTTCTTC,CASSLAPQGSYNEQFF
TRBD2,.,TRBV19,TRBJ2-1,TGTGCCAGTACCACAGCGGGGCCTCCTAGATTGTACAATGAGCAGTTCTTC,CASTTAGPPRLYNEQFF
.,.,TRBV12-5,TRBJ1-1,TGTGCTAGTGGTTTGGTAGCGGACACTGAAGCTTTCTTT,CASGLVADTEAFF